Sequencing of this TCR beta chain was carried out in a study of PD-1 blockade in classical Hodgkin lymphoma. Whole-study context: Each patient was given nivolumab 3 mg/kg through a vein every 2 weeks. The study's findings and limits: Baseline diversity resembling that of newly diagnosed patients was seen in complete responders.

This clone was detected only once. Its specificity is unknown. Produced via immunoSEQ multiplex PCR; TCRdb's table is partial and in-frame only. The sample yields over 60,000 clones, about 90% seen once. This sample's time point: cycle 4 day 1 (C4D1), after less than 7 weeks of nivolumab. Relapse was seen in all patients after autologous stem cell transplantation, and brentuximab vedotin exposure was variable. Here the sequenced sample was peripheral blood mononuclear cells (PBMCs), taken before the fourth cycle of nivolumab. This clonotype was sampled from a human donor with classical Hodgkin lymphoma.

Here the CDR3 DNA reads TGCGCCAGCAGTTGGGACCTCTACTACGAGCAGTACTTC. Translated: CASSWDLYYEQYF. The chain uses TRBV5-1 and TRBJ2-7; D is perhaps TRBD1 or TRBD2 (5 bases each). The CDR3 consists of 13 residues. Germline V CDR1 and CDR2: SGHRS, YFSETQ. Trimming took 5 bases from V and 3 from J, leaving 12 bases between them.